Following are 30 T cell receptor beta chains from one sample sequenced in a study of cytomegalovirus exposure and HLA in healthy donors. This table comes from immunoSEQ multiplex PCR, and its TCRdb copy is limited to in-frame clones, with some not included. This sample carries approximately 76,000 clones, around 94% of them seen once, and the ten largest clones take approximately 3.3%. The sequenced sample consisted of PBMCs. Receptors originate from a woman aged 18-29 years in good health and CMV-seropositive.

The V and J genes are TRBV10-3 and TRBJ1-5; D is undetermined. Looked up from germline, CDR1 is ENHRY and CDR2 is SYGVKD. The CDR3 has 14 residues. V was clipped by 4 bases and J by 4 bases, with 11 bases between them. The CDR3 DNA reads TGTGCCATCAGTGGTGAACCGAGGAATCAGCCCCAGCATTTT. Amino acids: CAISGEPRNQPQHF.

The rearrangement uses TRBV6-1 and TRBJ1-2; D uncertain. CDR1 is MNHNS and CDR2 is SASEGT in the germline V gene. The CDR3 length is 10 residues. V was cut by 7 bases and J by 5 bases, with 5 bases left in between. The CDR3 reads CASKEYGYTF. In nucleotides, the CDR3 is TGTGCCAGCAAGGAGTATGGCTACACCTTC.

This rearrangement joins TRBV19 to TRBJ2-3, with D unclear. Germline CDR1 is LNHDA and CDR2 is SQIVND (reference sequence). The V and J ends lost 3 bases and 0 bases respectively, with 10 bases between them. This CDR3 is built from 15 residues. The DNA for the CDR3 is TGTGCCAGTAGTATGCGGCCATATAGCACAGATACGCAGTATTTT. Protein sequence: CASSMRPYSTDTQYF.

The chain employs TRBV5-1 and TRBJ2-7; a possible D gene is TRBD2 (5 bases). V was shortened by 3 bases and J by 4 bases, with 14 bases between the two germline ends. Per the germline V gene, CDR1 is SGHRS and CDR2 is YFSETQ. The CDR3 spans 14 residues. Written as DNA, the CDR3 is TGCGCCAGCAGCTCACCGGGATTATATTACGAGCAGTACTTC. This encodes CASSSPGLYYEQYF.

V and J are TRBV13 and TRBJ1-5; 12 positions match TRBD1. Germline V gives CDR1 PRHDT, CDR2 FYEKMQ (reference sequence). CDR3 length: 17 residues. V dropped 3 bases and J dropped 0; count of bases not matched to a gene: 3. CDR3 loop: CASSFGTGGNSNQPQHF. CDR3 coding DNA: TGTGCCAGCAGCTTCGGGACAGGGGGCAATAGCAATCAGCCCCAGCATTTT.

The CDR3 sequence: CATSRADRGPGQPQHF. The DNA of the CDR3 is TGTGCCACCAGCAGAGCAGACAGGGGTCCGGGTCAGCCCCAGCATTTT. The J gene is TRBJ1-5, the V gene TRBV15, with 8 bases that match TRBD1. The CDR3 has 16 amino acids. Germline CDR1 and CDR2: LNHNV and YYDKDF (reference sequence). Trimming cost V 1 base and J 6 bases; bases outside gene matches: 8. The variable domain in full, completed from reference TRBV15 and TRBJ1-5, reads DAMVIQNPRYQVTQFGKPVTLSCSQTLNHNVMYWYQQKSSQAPKLLFHYYDKDFNNEADTPDNFQSRRPNTSFCFLDIRSPGLGDTAMYLCATSRADRGPGQPQHFGDGTRLSIL.

The V and J genes are TRBV4-1 and TRBJ2-1; 12 nucleotides line up with TRBD2. The CDR3 is made up of 18 amino acids. V dropped 1 base and J dropped 6; count of bases not matched to a gene: 10. Germline values: CDR1 MGHRA, CDR2 YSYEKL. CDR3 coding DNA: TGCGCCAGCAGCCAAGCGACCGGGACTAGCGGGTGGGGCAATGAGCAGTTCTTC. Translated: CASSQATGTSGWGNEQFF.

The chain couples TRBV2 to TRBJ2-5, with TRBD2 matching 7 bases. This CDR3 has 16 amino acids. The trim removed 8 bases at V and 2 bases at J, leaving 14 bases unmatched. Germline V lookup: CDR1 SNHLY, CDR2 FYNNEI. CDR3 sequence: CASGGGSGAGQETQYF. The CDR3 DNA is TGTGCCAGCGGGGGGGGATCCGGGGCGGGGCAAGAGACCCAGTACTTC. The variable domain in full, with the rest retrieved from reference TRBV2 and TRBJ2-5, is EPEVTQTPSHQVTQMGQEVILRCVPISNHLYFYWYRQILGQKVEFLVSFYNNEISEKSEIFDDQFSVERPDGSNFTLKIRSTKLEDSAMYFCASGGGSGAGQETQYFGPGTRLLVL.

DNA for the CDR3: TGTGCCAGAAGGGAGAGGAGGGGACAGGGTAATGAAAAACTGTTTTTT. It codes for CARRERRGQGNEKLFF. The rearrangement joins TRBV5-3 to TRBJ1-4; TRBD1 matches at 9 bases. TRBV5-3 is sorted into the ORF group, with uncertain function. Trimming at V came to 5 bases and at J to 4 bases, leaving 9 bases not matched to a gene. The CDR3 is made up of 16 amino acids.

This rearrangement joins TRBV7-2 to TRBJ1-1; D is ambiguous. CDR1 and CDR2 (germline): SGHTA, FQGNSA. CDR3 length: 16 amino acids. V was cut by 5 bases and J by 2 bases, with 18 bases left in between. The CDR3 sequence is CASSENPLGSNTEAFF. CDR3 DNA: TGTGCCAGCAGCGAAAACCCACTGGGCTCTAACACTGAAGCTTTCTTT.

The rearrangement joins TRBV7-9 to TRBJ2-4; D is possibly TRBD2 (6 bases). CDR3 length: 15 residues. Germline CDR1 reads SEHNR; CDR2 reads FQNEAQ (reference sequence). The V and J ends lost 3 bases and 1 base respectively, with 10 bases between them. The CDR3 loop is CASSFDSGAKNIQYF. CDR3 in DNA: TGTGCCAGCAGCTTCGACAGCGGGGCCAAAAACATTCAGTACTTC.

V usage is TRBV4-1 and J usage is TRBJ1-6; D is unclear. V shed 0 bases and J shed 1 base, with 7 bases lying between them. CDR3 size: 16 residues. CDR1 is MGHRA, CDR2 YSYEKL, per germline. For the CDR3, the DNA is TGCGCCAGCAGCCAAGATCTACGATCCTATAATTCACCCCTCCACTTT. It is translated as CASSQDLRSYNSPLHF.

The rearrangement links TRBV6-1 to TRBJ2-5, with 7 positions matching TRBD1. Unmatched junction bases numbered 12, after V lost 6 bases and J lost 5 bases. This CDR3 spans 15 amino acids. Germline loops: CDR1 MNHNS, CDR2 SASEGT. Written as DNA, the CDR3 is TGTGCCAGCAGACCACAGGGGCCCCCGTCGGAGACCCAGTACTTC. Protein product: CASRPQGPPSETQYF.

Of note for this clone: This sample also contains other DNA sequences that code for the same CDR3. The chain recombines TRBV9 with TRBJ2-1; 7 bases map to TRBD2. Germline V gene sequence: CDR1 SGDLS, CDR2 YYNGEE. Germline trimming cut 0 bases from V and 0 bases from J; bases unmatched to any gene: 0. The CDR3 is 15 residues long. The CDR3 region has the DNA TGTGCCAGCAGCGTAGGGGGGGGCTCCTACAATGAGCAGTTCTTC. It encodes CASSVGGGSYNEQFF.

The chain uses TRBV4-2 and TRBJ2-1; 11 bases align to TRBD1. Trimming cost V 5 bases and J 8 bases; bases outside gene matches: 11. Germline CDR1 and CDR2: LGHNA and YNFKEQ. CDR3 length: 16 residues. The CDR3 loop reads CASSKVDRGHTHEQFF. Written as DNA, the CDR3 is TGTGCCAGCAGCAAAGTGGACAGGGGGCACACCCATGAGCAGTTCTTC.

The J gene is TRBJ2-7, the V gene TRBV7-9, with 8 bases that match TRBD1. Germline V CDR1 and CDR2: SEHNR, FQNEAQ (reference sequence). The length of the CDR3 is 16 residues. After removal of 5 bases from V and 5 bases from J, the junction contained 14 bases not matched to a gene. The CDR3 region is CASSVIRTGTSHEQYF. CDR3 coding DNA: TGTGCCAGCAGCGTAATACGGACAGGGACTTCCCACGAGCAGTACTTC.

The V and J genes are TRBV27 and TRBJ2-7, with TRBD1 matching 7 bases. V lost 5 bases and J lost 0; bases outside the gene matches: 10. CDR1 and CDR2 from the germline V gene are MNHEY and SMNVEV (reference sequence). The CDR3 is made up of 16 amino acids. CDR3 protein: CASSDKTGRGSYEQYF. In DNA, the CDR3 is TGTGCCAGCAGTGATAAGACAGGGAGAGGCTCCTACGAGCAGTACTTC.

The count of this clone is one. The chain has TRBV5-1 and TRBJ2-7; 8 bases are a match to TRBD2. The germline gives CDR1 SGHRS, CDR2 YFSETQ. The V segment lost 3 bases and the J segment 5 bases; nucleotides outside the gene matches: 13. This CDR3 contains 16 residues. The CDR3 sequence: CASSSGGTGGLDEQYF. The CDR3 nucleotides are TGCGCCAGCAGCTCCGGGGGGACGGGGGGGCTGGACGAGCAGTACTTC.

The rearrangement uses TRBV11-2 and TRBJ1-1; 9 bases are a match to TRBD1. This CDR3 region has 15 residues. V was clipped by 3 bases and J by 1 base; unmatched bases: 3. Germline CDR1 is SGHAT and CDR2 is FQNNGV. CDR3 sequence: CASSLPGQGNTEAFF. The CDR3 region has the DNA TGTGCCAGCAGCTTGCCGGGACAGGGGAACACTGAAGCTTTCTTT.

Only one count was recorded for this clone. V usage is TRBV28 and J usage is TRBJ1-4; a weak D match, TRBD1 (6 bases). The CDR3 has 13 amino acids. CDR1 and CDR2 (germline): MDHEN, SYDVKM. With 6 bases removed from V and 8 bases from J, the gap between germline ends came to 13 bases. The CDR3 loop reads CASRHQGMEKLFF. CDR3 in DNA: TGTGCCAGCAGGCACCAGGGGATGGAAAAACTGTTTTTT.

This rearrangement joins TRBV28 to TRBJ2-7, with 10 bases matching TRBD1. CDR1 MDHEN and CDR2 SYDVKM come from the germline V gene. V shed 8 bases, J shed 2 bases, and the junction held 6 bases outside the gene matches. CDR3 length: 14 amino acids. The CDR3 spells CASHRDRGAYEQYF. CDR3 in DNA: TGTGCCAGCCACCGGGACAGGGGAGCCTACGAGCAGTACTTC.

V is TRBV7-2 and J is TRBJ2-3; D perhaps matches TRBD2 (5 bases). Germline CDR1 and CDR2: SGHTA and FQGNSA. V was shortened by 4 bases and J by 1 base, with 12 bases between the two germline ends. The CDR3 is 15 residues long. CDR3 DNA: TGTGCCAGCAGCTATTACGACGGGGGCACAGATACGCAGTATTTT. This gives the protein CASSYYDGGTDTQYF. Complete variable domain (other parts from reference TRBV7-2 and TRBJ2-3): GAGVSQSPSNKVTEKGKDVELRCDPISGHTALYWYRQSLGQGLEFLIYFQGNSAPDKSGLPSDRFSAERTGGSVSTLTIQRTQQEDSAVYLCASSYYDGGTDTQYFGPGTRLTVL.

V usage is TRBV7-9 and J usage is TRBJ2-2; maybe TRBD1 (6 bases). CDR3 size: 17 residues. Germline assignment: CDR1 SEHNR and CDR2 FQNEAQ (reference sequence). The germline V and J ends were trimmed by 5 bases and 4 bases, with 20 bases remaining between them. The CDR3 protein is CASSLVGWGLGTGELFF. The DNA of the CDR3 is TGTGCCAGCAGCCTAGTAGGGTGGGGGCTCGGCACCGGGGAGCTGTTTTTT.

The V gene is TRBV5-5, the J gene TRBJ2-7; 7 bases line up with TRBD1. CDR1 and CDR2 (germline): SGHKS, YYEKEE (reference sequence). The CDR3 loop spans 13 amino acids. The ends lost 0 bases at V and 9 bases at J; junction bases unmatched: 6. CDR3 loop: CASSLGVRDRQYF. DNA of the CDR3: TGTGCCAGCAGCTTGGGGGTCCGGGACAGGCAGTACTTC. Variable domain in full (rest from reference TRBV5-5 and TRBJ2-7): DAGVTQSPTHLIKTRGQQVTLRCSPISGHKSVSWYQQVLGQGPQFIFQYYEKEERGRGNFPDRFSARQFPNYSSELNVNALLLGDSALYLCASSLGVRDRQYFGPGTRLTVT.

The chain joins TRBV29-1 to TRBJ2-7, with TRBD2 matching over 13 bases. This CDR3 is 16 amino acids long. Germline-derived CDR1 and CDR2 are SQVTM and ANQGSEA. V shed 0 bases and J 6 bases; nucleotides not matched to a gene: 8. The CDR3: CSVEEGLAGPGGEQYF. The CDR3, as DNA: TGCAGCGTTGAAGAGGGACTAGCGGGACCGGGGGGCGAGCAGTACTTC.

V gene TRBV5-6 combines with J gene TRBJ1-1, with D tentatively TRBD1 (5 bases). The ends were cut back, 3 bases at V and 1 base at J, with 13 bases in the middle. Germline CDR1 reads SGHDT; CDR2 reads YYEEEE. The CDR3 runs to 15 residues. CDR3 protein: CASSSLGGGNTEAFF. CDR3 sequence (DNA): TGTGCCAGCAGCTCCCTCGGGGGAGGGAACACTGAAGCTTTCTTT.

This sequence joins TRBV30 and TRBJ1-5; D not resolved. Germline-derived CDR1 and CDR2 are GTSNPN and SVGIG (reference sequence). V lost 1 base, J lost 0 bases, and 4 bases lay in between. The CDR3 runs to 13 residues. CDR3 protein: CAWSGSSNQPQHF. The CDR3 DNA reads as TGTGCCTGGAGTGGTAGTAGCAATCAGCCCCAGCATTTT. Using reference TRBV30 and TRBJ1-5 for the parts outside the CDR3, the full variable domain is SQTIHQWPATLVQPVGSPLSLECTVEGTSNPNLYWYRQAAGRGLQLLFYSVGIGQISSEVPQNLSASRPQDRQFILSSKKLLLSDSGFYLCAWSGSSNQPQHFGDGTRLSIL.

V is TRBV5-8 and J is TRBJ2-7; the D gene is possibly TRBD1 (5 bases). The V gene lost 0 bases and the J gene lost 2 bases, with 12 bases spanning the gap. The CDR3 extends over 15 amino acids. Germline V CDR1 and CDR2: SGHTS, YDEGEE. The CDR3 nucleotides are TGTGCCAGCAGCTTGGGAAGGGGCTTCCCCTACGAGCAGTACTTC. This encodes CASSLGRGFPYEQYF.

The genes are TRBV28 and TRBJ2-3; TRBD2 matches 8 bases. V lost 7 bases to trimming and J lost 2 bases; unmatched junction nucleotides: 5. Germline values: CDR1 MDHEN, CDR2 SYDVKM. The CDR3 sequence is 14 residues long. The CDR3 region has the DNA TGTGCCAGCACGGCGGGGGGAACCACAGATACGCAGTATTTT. Encoded protein: CASTAGGTTDTQYF.

This chain joins TRBV7-9 and TRBJ2-1; D might be TRBD2 (5 bases). CDR3 length: 13 residues. V lost 5 bases and J 5 bases, leaving 10 bases between the germline ends. Germline-derived CDR1 and CDR2 are SEHNR and FQNEAQ (reference sequence). CDR3 region: CASSPGIHNEQFF. DNA for the CDR3: TGTGCCAGCAGCCCCGGGATCCACAATGAGCAGTTCTTC.